These 27 T cell receptor beta chains were all obtained from the same sample, sequenced in a study of radiotherapy plus CTLA-4 blockade in lung cancer. The table came from immunoSEQ multiplex PCR; TCRdb's copy has only in-frame clones and leaves some out. The repertoire holds roughly 120,000 clones, roughly 80% seen once, with less than 4% in the top ten. This material consisted of peripheral blood, taken from a patient treated with radiotherapy plus ipilimumab. Receptor source: a human donor with non-small cell lung cancer that progressed on radiotherapy plus ipilimumab. Some clones in this sample may be carry-over from other donors' samples.

This clone was detected a few times. The chain combines TRBV6-5 with TRBJ1-1; maybe TRBD1 (5 bases). The germline V gene has CDR1 MNHEY and CDR2 SVGAGI. CDR3 length: 13 residues. Trimming removed 5 bases from V and 7 bases from J, with 14 bases in between. The CDR3 DNA sequence: TGTGCCAGCAGTCGAACCAGGGCCTTTGAAGCTTTCTTT. Encoded protein: CASSRTRAFEAFF.

CDR3 residues: CASKEGRLQETQYF. Written as DNA, the CDR3 is TGTGCCAGCAAGGAGGGGCGCTTACAAGAGACCCAGTACTTC. This chain links TRBV2 with TRBJ2-5, with a tentative D call TRBD2 (6 bases). Germline V CDR1 and CDR2: SNHLY, FYNNEI. With 7 bases removed from V and 2 bases from J, the gap between germline ends came to 14 bases. The CDR3 totals 14 residues.

The chain uses TRBV6-5 and TRBJ2-2; D is perhaps TRBD1 (5 bases). Trimming left V 2 bases short and J 6 bases short, with 13 bases between. The CDR3 is made up of 15 amino acids. CDR1 is MNHEY, CDR2 SVGAGI, per germline. The CDR3 reads CASSYGATVAGELFF. DNA of the CDR3: TGTGCCAGCAGTTACGGCGCGACAGTAGCCGGGGAGCTGTTTTTT.

This sequence joins TRBV7-2 and TRBJ1-1, with a possible D match to TRBD1 (6 bases). CDR3 length: 13 amino acids. The germline V and J ends were trimmed by 6 bases and 10 bases, with 18 bases remaining between them. CDR1 SGHTA and CDR2 FQGNSA come from the germline V gene. CDR3 DNA sequence: TGTGCCAGCAGTAAAACAATGGGAGGGGGAGCTTTCTTT. Its translation: CASSKTMGGGAFF.

V usage is TRBV15 and J usage is TRBJ1-6, with D possibly matching TRBD1 (6 bases). Trimming stripped 4 bases from V and 7 bases from J, with 14 bases between. CDR3 length: 15 residues. Germline lookup yields CDR1 LNHNV and CDR2 YYDKDF (reference sequence). The CDR3 loop reads CATSTTGTNNSPLHF. The DNA of the CDR3 is TGTGCCACCAGCACCACCGGGACAAACAATTCACCCCTCCACTTT. Based on the CDR3 plus reference TRBV15 and TRBJ1-6, the full variable domain is DAMVIQNPRYQVTQFGKPVTLSCSQTLNHNVMYWYQQKSSQAPKLLFHYYDKDFNNEADTPDNFQSRRPNTSFCFLDIRSPGLGDTAMYLCATSTTGTNNSPLHFGNGTRLTVT.

This clone was detected only a few times. The chain employs TRBV6-5 and TRBJ2-7; no clear D gene. Trimming took off 5 bases at V and 3 bases at J, with 8 bases between the two ends. This CDR3 is built from 12 residues. CDR1 MNHEY and CDR2 SVGAGI come from the germline V gene. CDR3 bases: TGTGCCAGCAGTGGTGGGGTCTACGAGCAGTACTTC. This encodes CASSGGVYEQYF.

This chain joins TRBV6-1 and TRBJ1-1; D remains ambiguous. The CDR3 has 18 amino acids. Germline V CDR1 and CDR2: MNHNS, SASEGT. V lost 2 bases and J 0 bases, leaving 19 bases between the germline ends. The CDR3 sequence is CASSEHAWGAPMNTEAFF. The CDR3 DNA follows: TGTGCCAGCAGTGAACATGCGTGGGGAGCCCCCATGAACACTGAAGCTTTCTTT.

This chain connects TRBV5-1 to TRBJ1-4; D unclear. The CDR3 runs to 14 residues. The germline V and J ends were trimmed by 4 bases and 1 base, with 8 bases remaining between them. In germline, CDR1 is SGHRS, CDR2 YFSETQ. The CDR3 coding sequence is TGCGCCAGCAGCCCGGGCCTAACTAATGAAAAACTGTTTTTT. Its protein is CASSPGLTNEKLFF.

The genes are TRBV11-2 and TRBJ2-2, with D hard to call. Trimming took off 5 bases at V and 6 bases at J, with 7 bases between the two ends. The CDR3 is 12 amino acids. Germline assignment: CDR1 SGHAT and CDR2 FQNNGV. CDR3 loop: CASSSDAGELFF. CDR3 bases: TGTGCCAGCAGCAGTGACGCCGGGGAGCTGTTTTTT. Variable domain in full (rest from reference TRBV11-2 and TRBJ2-2): EAGVAQSPRYKIIEKRQSVAFWCNPISGHATLYWYQQILGQGPKLLIQFQNNGVVDDSQLPKDRFSAERLKGVDSTLKIQPAKLEDSAVYLCASSSDAGELFFGEGSRLTVL.

The rearrangement joins TRBV6-6 to TRBJ2-1; the D is unclear. The germline V and J ends were trimmed by 6 bases and 2 bases, with 5 bases remaining between them. The CDR3 contains 12 residues. Germline V gene sequence: CDR1 MNHNY, CDR2 SVGAGI (reference sequence). This CDR3 is CASRGTYNEQFF. DNA of the CDR3: TGTGCCAGCAGGGGAACCTACAATGAGCAGTTCTTC.

Note on this clone: Its ends do not fully match the called genes, so a read error is possible. The J gene is TRBJ1-1, the V gene TRBV7-7; D is perhaps TRBD1 (5 bases). The CDR3 totals 13 residues. In germline, CDR1 is SSHAT, CDR2 FNYEAQ (reference sequence). The CDR3 protein is CASSLSRATEAFF. The CDR3 coding sequence is TGTGCTAGCAGCTTGTCCAGGGCTACTGAAGCTTTCTTT. The full variable domain, its missing parts supplied by reference TRBV7-7 and TRBJ1-1, is GAGVSQSPRYKVTKRGQDVTLRCDPISSHATLYWYQQALGQGPEFLTYFNYEAQPDKSGLPSDRFSAERPEGSISTLTIQRTEQRDSAMYRCASSLSRATEAFFGQGTRLTVV.

The sample holds one count of this clone. The chain joins TRBV6-4 to TRBJ2-1; TRBD2 matches at 15 bases. The germline gives CDR1 MRHNA, CDR2 SNTAGT. J was trimmed by 0 bases and V by 2 bases; bases with no gene match: 11. CDR3 length: 21 amino acids. CDR3 loop: CASSDITGTSGGTCSYNEQFF. For the CDR3, the DNA is TGTGCCAGCAGTGACATCACCGGGACTAGCGGGGGGACTTGCTCCTACAATGAGCAGTTCTTC.

The chain uses TRBV7-2 and TRBJ2-3, with D uncertain. Per germline, CDR1 SGHTA and CDR2 FQGNSA. With 7 bases removed from V and 0 bases from J, the gap between germline ends came to 17 bases. The CDR3 sequence is 16 residues long. The CDR3 bases are TGTGCCAGCACCCCTCCCTTCGCCTTTAGCACAGATACGCAGTATTTT. Protein product: CASTPPFAFSTDTQYF.

The chain recombines TRBV6-1 with TRBJ1-2, with TRBD1 matching over 8 bases. J was trimmed by 8 bases and V by 5 bases; bases with no gene match: 4. Per the germline V gene, CDR1 is MNHNS and CDR2 is SASEGT. The CDR3 is 12 amino acids. CDR3 loop: CASSHGTGGYTF. In DNA form, the CDR3 reads TGTGCCAGCAGTCACGGGACAGGCGGCTACACCTTC.

V usage is TRBV5-1 and J usage is TRBJ2-3, with TRBD2 matching over 8 bases. CDR3 length: 14 amino acids. Germline V lookup: CDR1 SGHRS, CDR2 YFSETQ. V lost 4 bases, J lost 5 bases, and 6 bases stayed unmatched. The CDR3 DNA is TGCGCCAGCAGCACCAGCGGGGGAGAAGATACGCAGTATTTT. Its translation: CASSTSGGEDTQYF.

This chain connects TRBV4-2 to TRBJ2-2; D ambiguous. From germline, CDR1 is LGHNA and CDR2 YNFKEQ. Trimming stripped 1 base from V and 4 bases from J, with 10 bases between. The CDR3 spans 15 residues. This CDR3 reads CASSQVSESTGELFF. The CDR3 region has the DNA TGTGCCAGCAGCCAAGTATCCGAATCCACCGGGGAGCTGTTTTTT.

The chain has TRBV4-2 and TRBJ2-5, with D possibly being TRBD2 (6 bases). Germline CDR1 LGHNA, CDR2 YNFKEQ. The CDR3 totals 18 residues. Between the trimmed V and J ends, which lost 1 base and 2 bases, there was a span of 20 bases. For the CDR3, the DNA is TGTGCCAGCAGCCAAGGGACCATCGGGGCGGGGCTTCAAGAGACCCAGTACTTC. Translating it yields CASSQGTIGAGLQETQYF.

CDR3: CASSFLQGGLTNTEAFF. For the CDR3, the DNA is TGCGCCAGCAGCTTCCTACAGGGAGGGCTGACTAACACTGAAGCTTTCTTT. V gene TRBV5-1 combines with J gene TRBJ1-1, with D perhaps TRBD1 (6 bases). Per the germline V gene, CDR1 is SGHRS and CDR2 is YFSETQ. V gave up 2 bases and J gave up 2 bases, with 19 bases separating them. The length of the CDR3 is 17 residues.

The CDR3 DNA follows: TGTGCCAGCAGCCCGAAGAAGGGGACAGGCTCCACAGATACGCAGTATTTT. Amino acid sequence: CASSPKKGTGSTDTQYF. The chain has TRBV7-3 and TRBJ2-3; 8 nucleotides line up with TRBD1. CDR1 and CDR2 (germline): SGHTA, FQGTGA. This CDR3 region has 17 residues. V shed 5 bases, J shed 2 bases, and the junction held 12 bases outside the gene matches.

This clone was recorded a few times. The gene calls are TRBV4-1 and TRBJ1-2; no clear D. The germline gives CDR1 MGHRA, CDR2 YSYEKL. The CDR3 is made up of 14 amino acids. Trimming stripped 1 base from V and 6 bases from J, with 12 bases between. The CDR3 DNA sequence: TGCGCCAGCAGCCAAGTCATCCTCGTTCATGGCTACACCTTC. Translated: CASSQVILVHGYTF.

The V call is TRBV30, the J call TRBJ2-7; 13 bases fit TRBD2. J gave up 7 bases and V 4 bases, and 7 bases lay outside the gene matches. Germline CDR1 reads GTSNPN; CDR2 reads SVGIG (reference sequence). The CDR3 is 14 amino acids. The CDR3 sequence is CAWTLAGGPGEQYF. The DNA of the CDR3 is TGTGCCTGGACACTAGCGGGGGGGCCGGGAGAGCAGTACTTC.

The gene calls are TRBV27 and TRBJ2-7; 7 bases agree with TRBD2. V shed 0 bases, J shed 6 bases, and the junction held 11 bases outside the gene matches. The germline CDR1 and CDR2 sequences are MNHEY and SMNVEV (reference sequence). The CDR3 runs 16 residues. CDR3 protein: CASSLSQGGIVSEQYF. CDR3 sequence (DNA): TGTGCCAGCAGTTTATCGCAGGGAGGGATAGTATCCGAGCAGTACTTC.

The CDR3 reads CASSQEGGRWTEAFF. For the CDR3, the DNA is TGTGCCAGCAGCCAAGAGGGGGGCCGGTGGACTGAAGCTTTCTTT. This sequence joins TRBV4-2 and TRBJ1-1; tentative D call: TRBD1 (6 bases). Trimming pared 0 bases from V and 5 bases from J, leaving 13 bases between. Per germline, CDR1 LGHNA and CDR2 YNFKEQ. There are 15 residues in the CDR3.

The V gene is TRBV19, the J gene TRBJ2-5; 10 bases line up with TRBD2. The V gene end was trimmed by 5 bases and the J gene end by 2 bases; junction bases not matched to a gene: 5. CDR3 size: 15 residues. The germline V gene has CDR1 LNHDA and CDR2 SQIVND (reference sequence). In DNA, the CDR3 is TGTGCCAGTAGTCTTAGCGGGGGGACACAAGAGACCCAGTACTTC. Amino acids: CASSLSGGTQETQYF.

The rearrangement uses TRBV5-5 and TRBJ1-6; D remains ambiguous. From germline, CDR1 is SGHKS and CDR2 YYEKEE (reference sequence). This CDR3 is built from 15 residues. Trimming removed 0 bases from V and 10 bases from J, with 14 bases in between. For the CDR3, the DNA is TGTGCCAGCAGCTTGGAAGCAGGCGTCACATCACCCCTCCACTTT. The encoded protein is CASSLEAGVTSPLHF.

V usage is TRBV4-1 and J usage is TRBJ1-1; D is undetermined. V was trimmed by 0 bases and J by 10 bases, leaving 24 bases between them. The CDR3 contains 17 residues. In germline, CDR1 is MGHRA, CDR2 YSYEKL. CDR3 in amino acids: CASSQERGGRARRGAFF. For the CDR3, the DNA is TGCGCCAGCAGCCAAGAACGGGGTGGGCGGGCGCGCCGGGGAGCTTTCTTT.

The chain uses TRBV7-9 and TRBJ1-3; D unclear. Germline lookup yields CDR1 SEHNR and CDR2 FQNEAQ (reference sequence). The CDR3 runs to 15 residues. With 3 bases removed from V and 0 bases from J, the gap between germline ends came to 9 bases. CDR3 sequence reads: CASSLSQASGNTIYF. CDR3 DNA sequence: TGTGCCAGCAGCTTGAGTCAGGCCTCTGGAAACACCATATATTTT. Using reference TRBV7-9 and TRBJ1-3 for the parts outside the CDR3, the full variable domain is DTGVSQNPRHKITKRGQNVTFRCDPISEHNRLYWYRQTLGQGPEFLTYFQNEAQLEKSRLLSDRFSAERPKGSFSTLEIQRTEQGDSAMYLCASSLSQASGNTIYFGEGSWLTVV.